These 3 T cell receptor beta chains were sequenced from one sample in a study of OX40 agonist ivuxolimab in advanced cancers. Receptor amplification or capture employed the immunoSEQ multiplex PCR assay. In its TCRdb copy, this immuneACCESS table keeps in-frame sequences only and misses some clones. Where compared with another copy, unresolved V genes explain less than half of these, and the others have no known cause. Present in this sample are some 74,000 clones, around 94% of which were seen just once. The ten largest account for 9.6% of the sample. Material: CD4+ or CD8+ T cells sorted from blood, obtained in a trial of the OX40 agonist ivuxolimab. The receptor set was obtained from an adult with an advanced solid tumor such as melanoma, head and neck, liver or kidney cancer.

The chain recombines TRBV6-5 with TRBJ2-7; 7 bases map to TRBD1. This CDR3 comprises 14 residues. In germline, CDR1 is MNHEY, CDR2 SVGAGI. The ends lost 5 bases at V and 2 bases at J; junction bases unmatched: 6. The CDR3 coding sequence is TGTGCCAGCAGTGGGGACAGTCGAGCCTACGAGCAGTACTTC. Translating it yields CASSGDSRAYEQYF.

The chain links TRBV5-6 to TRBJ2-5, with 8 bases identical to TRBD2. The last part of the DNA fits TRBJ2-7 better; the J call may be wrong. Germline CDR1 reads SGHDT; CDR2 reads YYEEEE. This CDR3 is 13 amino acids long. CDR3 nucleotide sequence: TGTGCCAGCAGTTTAGCGGGATCCTACGAGCAGTACTTC. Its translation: CASSLAGSYEQYF.

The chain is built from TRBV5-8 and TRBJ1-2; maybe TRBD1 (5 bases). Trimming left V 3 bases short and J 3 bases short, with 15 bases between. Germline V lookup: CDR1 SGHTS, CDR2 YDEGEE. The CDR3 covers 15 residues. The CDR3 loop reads CASSWEAGDYYGYTF. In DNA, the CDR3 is TGTGCCAGCAGCTGGGAAGCGGGGGATTACTATGGCTACACCTTC.